The following is a TCR beta chain sequence with its context. Its antigen is not identified. This record comes from a study of cytomegalovirus exposure and HLA in healthy donors. Study findings and constraints: A later analysis reportedly found that, within productive TCRs, an Asian-associated ancestry cluster had fewer N-insertions than the mean observed across the roughly 700 donors. Usually a TCR sequence was rare, but some public TCRs were found in many donors.

The PCR ran on 60 Vbeta and 13 Jbeta primers. TCRdb's copy holds only in-frame clones and misses some; the assay was immunoSEQ multiplex PCR. The data show roughly 140,000 clones, about 80% seen once. Healthy bone marrow donors made up the cohort. The sequenced sample consisted of PBMCs. The source of this sequence is a young man in good health and CMV-seropositive.

Here the CDR3 reads CASVAASSYNEQFF. The CDR3 DNA reads TGTGCCAGCGTAGCGGCGAGCTCCTACAATGAGCAGTTCTTC. This chain connects TRBV2 to TRBJ2-1; D possibly corresponds to TRBD2 (6 bases). CDR3 length equals 14 residues. Per the germline V gene, CDR1 is SNHLY and CDR2 is FYNNEI. The V end lost 8 bases, the J end lost 0 bases, and 11 bases lay between the germline ends.